This T cell receptor beta chain stems from a study of cytomegalovirus exposure and HLA in healthy donors. A multiplex PCR was run with 60 Vbeta primers and 13 Jbeta primers. This table comes from immunoSEQ multiplex PCR, and its TCRdb copy is limited to in-frame clones, with some not included. The sample contains around 130,000 clones, 79% of which appear only once. Whole-study results and caveats: Specific recognition of CMV antigens was confirmed in vitro for a few chains (all CMV-associated).

As for this clone: Its antigen is not identified.

The CDR3 runs to 15 residues. In germline, CDR1 is SNHLY, CDR2 FYNNEI. J lost 5 bases, V lost 6 bases, and 6 bases had no gene match. The sample taken for sequencing was PBMCs. The rearrangement uses TRBV2 and TRBJ2-3; 12 nucleotides line up with TRBD2. The sequence came from a man aged 18-30 years in good health and CMV-seronegative. The CDR3 loop is CASSGLAGSVDTQYF. The CDR3 DNA is TGTGCCAGCAGCGGACTAGCGGGATCAGTAGATACGCAGTATTTT.